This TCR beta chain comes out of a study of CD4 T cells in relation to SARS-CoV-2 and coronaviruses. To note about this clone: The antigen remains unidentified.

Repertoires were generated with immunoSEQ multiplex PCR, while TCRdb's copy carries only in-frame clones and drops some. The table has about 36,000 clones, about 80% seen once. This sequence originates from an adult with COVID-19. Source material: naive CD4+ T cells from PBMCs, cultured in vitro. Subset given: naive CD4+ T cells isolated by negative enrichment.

This CDR3 reads CASRRSGLVTDTQYF. The CDR3 DNA is TGCGCCAGCAGACGCAGTGGACTAGTTACAGATACGCAGTATTTT. This chain links TRBV5-1 with TRBJ2-3; TRBD2 agrees at 7 bases. This CDR3 has 15 amino acids. The V and J ends lost 5 bases and 3 bases, in that order; junction bases with no gene match: 9. The germline gives CDR1 SGHRS, CDR2 YFSETQ.